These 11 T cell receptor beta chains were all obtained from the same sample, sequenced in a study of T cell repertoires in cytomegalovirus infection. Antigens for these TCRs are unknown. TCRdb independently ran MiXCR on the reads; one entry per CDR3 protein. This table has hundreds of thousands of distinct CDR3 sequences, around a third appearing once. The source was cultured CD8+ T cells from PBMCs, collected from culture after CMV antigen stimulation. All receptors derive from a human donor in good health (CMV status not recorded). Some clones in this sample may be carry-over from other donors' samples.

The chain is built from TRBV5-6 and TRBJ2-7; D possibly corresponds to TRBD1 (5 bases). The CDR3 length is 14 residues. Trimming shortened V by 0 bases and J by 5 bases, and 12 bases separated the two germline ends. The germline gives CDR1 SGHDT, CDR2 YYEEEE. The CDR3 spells CASSLAGRADEQYV. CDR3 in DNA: TGTGCCAGCAGCTTGGCCGGCAGGGCGGACGAGCAGTACGTC.

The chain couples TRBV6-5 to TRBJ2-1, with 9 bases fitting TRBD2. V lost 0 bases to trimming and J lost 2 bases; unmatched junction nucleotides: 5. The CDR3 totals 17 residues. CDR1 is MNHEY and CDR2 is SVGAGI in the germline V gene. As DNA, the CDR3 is TGTGCCAGCAGTTACTCGGGTAGCGGGGGACCCTACAATGAGCAGTTCTTC. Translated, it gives CASSYSGSGGPYNEQFF.

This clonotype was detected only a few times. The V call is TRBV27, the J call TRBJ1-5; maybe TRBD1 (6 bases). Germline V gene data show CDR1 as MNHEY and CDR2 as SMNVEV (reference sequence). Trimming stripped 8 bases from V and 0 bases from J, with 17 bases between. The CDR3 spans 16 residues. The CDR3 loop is CASGTGTPYSNQPQHF. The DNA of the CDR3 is TGTGCCAGCGGAACAGGGACACCATATAGCAATCAGCCCCAGCATTTT.

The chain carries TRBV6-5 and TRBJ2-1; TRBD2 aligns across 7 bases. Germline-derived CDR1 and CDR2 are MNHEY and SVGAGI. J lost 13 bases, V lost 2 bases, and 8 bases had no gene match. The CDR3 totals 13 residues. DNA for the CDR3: TGTGCCAGCAGTTACGGCGGGGGAGATATTCAGTTCTTC. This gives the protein CASSYGGGDIQFF.

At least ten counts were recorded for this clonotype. The CDR3 is CASSSRRGSPYNEQFF. The DNA of the CDR3 is TGTGCCAGCAGCTCCCGCCGGGGTAGTCCCTACAATGAGCAGTTCTTC. V is TRBV7-8 and J is TRBJ2-1, with a tentative D call TRBD2 (5 bases). The germline V and J ends were trimmed by 4 bases and 2 bases, with 15 bases remaining between them. Germline loops: CDR1 SGHVS, CDR2 FQNEAQ. This CDR3 has 16 residues.

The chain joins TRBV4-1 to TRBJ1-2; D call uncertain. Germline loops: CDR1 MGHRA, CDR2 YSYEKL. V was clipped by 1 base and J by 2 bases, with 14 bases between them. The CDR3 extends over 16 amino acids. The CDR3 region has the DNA TGCGCCAGCAGCCAAGTTCTTACGAACGGGAACTATGGCTACACCTTC. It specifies CASSQVLTNGNYGYTF.

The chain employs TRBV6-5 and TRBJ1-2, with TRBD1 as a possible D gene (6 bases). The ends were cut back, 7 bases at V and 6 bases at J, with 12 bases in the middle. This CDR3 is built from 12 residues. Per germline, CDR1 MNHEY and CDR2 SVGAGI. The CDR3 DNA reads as TGTGCCAGCACAGGCGGGGGCCATGGCTACACCTTC. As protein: CASTGGGHGYTF.

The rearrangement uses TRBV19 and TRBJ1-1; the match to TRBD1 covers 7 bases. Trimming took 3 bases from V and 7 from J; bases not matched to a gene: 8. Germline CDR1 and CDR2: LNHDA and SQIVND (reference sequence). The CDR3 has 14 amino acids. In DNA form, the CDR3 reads TGTGCCAGTAGTATCCCCGGGACAGCAATTGAAGCTTTCTTT. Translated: CASSIPGTAIEAFF.

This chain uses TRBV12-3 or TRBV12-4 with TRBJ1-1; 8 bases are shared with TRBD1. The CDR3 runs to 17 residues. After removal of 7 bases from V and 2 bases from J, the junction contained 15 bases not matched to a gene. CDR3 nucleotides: TGTGCCAGCACCACAACGAGGGGGACAGGACCTAACACTGAAGCTTTCTTT. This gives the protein CASTTTRGTGPNTEAFF.

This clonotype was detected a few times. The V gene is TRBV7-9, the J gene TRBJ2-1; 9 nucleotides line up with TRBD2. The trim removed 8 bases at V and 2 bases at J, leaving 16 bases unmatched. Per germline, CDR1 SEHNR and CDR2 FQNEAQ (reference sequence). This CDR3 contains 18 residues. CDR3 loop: CASSPPSGAGGTYNEQFF. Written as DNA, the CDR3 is TGTGCCAGCTCTCCCCCCAGCGGAGCGGGGGGAACCTACAATGAGCAGTTCTTC.

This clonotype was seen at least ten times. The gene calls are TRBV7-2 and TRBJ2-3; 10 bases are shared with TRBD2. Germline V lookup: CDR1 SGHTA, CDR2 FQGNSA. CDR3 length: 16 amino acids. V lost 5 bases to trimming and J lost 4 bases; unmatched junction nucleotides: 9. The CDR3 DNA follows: TGTGCCAGCAGCATCGTAGCGGGGGGCCCCGCAGATACGCAGTATTTT. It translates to CASSIVAGGPADTQYF.